Sequencing of this T cell receptor beta chain was carried out in a study of T-cell memory formation after mild COVID-19. As for the study in general: Largely, TCR clusters stayed within a single donor.

TCRdb independently ran MiXCR on the 5' RACE reads; one entry per CDR3 protein. The table records about 210,000 distinct CDR3 sequences, 27% of them present only once. Findings of the study overall: Cross-reactive memory apparently joined, as some responding clones appeared in pre-infection memory.

As regards this clonotype: Its antigen is not identified.

Trimming cost V 4 bases and J 4 bases, with 23 bases left between them. The CDR3 is 17 residues long. The germline CDR1 and CDR2 sequences are LGHDT and YNNKEL (reference sequence). This chain uses TRBV3-1 with TRBJ2-7; possibly TRBD1 or TRBD2 for D (5 bases each). Sequencing input: PBMCs or a T cell subset sorted from them (not recorded which). The receptor's source is an adult woman who had mild COVID-19 (a few samples of this study predate the infection). Cell type and time point are not known. In nucleotides, the CDR3 is TGTGCCAGCAGCCCCCGACACTCCGGGACGGCTTCGTACGAGCAGTACTTC. Translated: CASSPRHSGTASYEQYF.